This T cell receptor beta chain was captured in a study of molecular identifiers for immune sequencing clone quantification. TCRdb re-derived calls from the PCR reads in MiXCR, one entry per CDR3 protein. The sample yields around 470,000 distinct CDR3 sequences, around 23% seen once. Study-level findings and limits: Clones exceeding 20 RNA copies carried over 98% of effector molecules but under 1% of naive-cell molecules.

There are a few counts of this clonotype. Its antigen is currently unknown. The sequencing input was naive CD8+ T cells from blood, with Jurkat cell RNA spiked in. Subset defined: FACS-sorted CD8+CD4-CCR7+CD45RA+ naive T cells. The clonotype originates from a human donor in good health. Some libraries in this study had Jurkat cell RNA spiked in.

CDR3 loop: CSARPARDTQYF. Written as DNA, the CDR3 is TGCAGTGCTAGGCCGGCAAGAGATACGCAGTATTTT. The chain employs TRBV20-1 and TRBJ2-3; the D is unclear. Trimming removed 3 bases from V and 5 bases from J, with 9 bases in between. The length of the CDR3 is 12 residues. CDR1 is DFQATT and CDR2 is SNEGSKA in the germline V gene (reference sequence).